Sequencing of this T cell receptor beta chain was carried out in a study of post-analysis software for immune sequencing data. Across the study: There were relapsing-remitting, secondary progressive and progressive-relapsing multiple sclerosis among the disease courses included.

Study-level points and caveats: F measure clustering grouped samples strongly by preparation batch. Multiple sclerosis patients had significantly lower normalized Chao1 diversity than controls. A handful of TRBV segments were significantly more frequent in patients than in controls. TRBV5-6, TRBV5-1 and TRBV20-1 were among these segments.

Libraries were made from TCR beta cDNA, and they carried unique molecular identifiers. T cells, about 0.85 to 11 million of them, yielded about 500,000 cDNA molecules. TCRdb re-called the PCR reads with MiXCR, one entry per CDR3 protein. This table has fewer than 850,000 distinct CDR3 sequences, under 60% appearing once. In regard to this clonotype: Its antigen is not identified.

J gave up 8 bases and V 0 bases, and 5 bases lay outside the gene matches. This CDR3 region has 14 residues. Germline loops: CDR1 MNHNY, CDR2 SVGAGI (reference sequence). V is TRBV6-6 and J is TRBJ1-2, with 8 bases identical to TRBD1. The sequence was collected from a girl between 10 and 17 years old with multiple sclerosis. Specimen: blood. The CDR3 sequence: CASSYSDRANGYTF. The CDR3 DNA sequence: TGTGCCAGCAGTTACTCGGACAGGGCTAACGGCTACACCTTC.